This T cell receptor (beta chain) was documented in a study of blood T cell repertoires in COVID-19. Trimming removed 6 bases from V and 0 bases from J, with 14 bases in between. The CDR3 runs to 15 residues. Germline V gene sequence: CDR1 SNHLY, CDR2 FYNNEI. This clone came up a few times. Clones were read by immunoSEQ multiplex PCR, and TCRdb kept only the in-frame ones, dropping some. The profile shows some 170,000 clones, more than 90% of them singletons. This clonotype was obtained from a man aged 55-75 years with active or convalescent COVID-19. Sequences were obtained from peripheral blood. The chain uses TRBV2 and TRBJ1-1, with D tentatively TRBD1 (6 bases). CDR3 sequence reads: CASSIRGGMNTEAFF. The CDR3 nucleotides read TGTGCCAGCAGCATAAGGGGGGGCATGAACACTGAAGCTTTCTTT. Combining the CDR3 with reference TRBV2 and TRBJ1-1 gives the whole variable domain EPEVTQTPSHQVTQMGQEVILRCVPISNHLYFYWYRQILGQKVEFLVSFYNNEISEKSEIFDDQFSVERPDGSNFTLKIRSTKLEDSAMYFCASSIRGGMNTEAFFGQGTRLTVV.